A single sample gave rise to the 30 T cell receptor beta chains below, sequenced in a study of T cell responses to AZD1222 COVID-19 vaccine. The repertoire was sequenced with immunoSEQ multiplex PCR; TCRdb's copy has only in-frame clones and lacks some. The table includes around 110,000 clones, roughly 92% detected once. Sequences were derived from peripheral blood, sampled 28 days after the second AZD1222 dose. The source is an adult who received the AZD1222 COVID-19 vaccine.

The genes are TRBV27 and TRBJ1-3; D is ambiguous. Trimming removed 5 bases at V and 2 bases at J, with 10 bases between. Germline lookup yields CDR1 MNHEY and CDR2 SMNVEV (reference sequence). This CDR3 contains 14 residues. The CDR3 coding sequence is TGTGCCAGCAGTCCCCATACCACTGGAAACACCATATATTTT. The encoded protein is CASSPHTTGNTIYF.

J is TRBJ2-5 and V is TRBV15; 9 bases are shared with TRBD2. The CDR3 is made up of 16 amino acids. Germline V gene lookup returns CDR1 LNHNV and CDR2 YYDKDF (reference sequence). Unmatched junction bases numbered 3, after V lost 0 bases and J lost 1 base. The CDR3, as DNA: TGTGCCACCAGCAGAGATCTGCGGGAGGGCCAAGAGACCCAGTACTTC. Amino acids: CATSRDLREGQETQYF.

The chain joins TRBV7-9 to TRBJ1-2; D gene ambiguous. The CDR3 extends over 15 amino acids. Germline CDR1 reads SEHNR; CDR2 reads FQNEAQ (reference sequence). V lost 5 bases, J lost 4 bases, and 17 bases lay in between. Here the CDR3 DNA reads TGTGCCAGCAGCCCGCTTATGTTAGAGGGCTATGGCTACACCTTC. Protein product: CASSPLMLEGYGYTF.

The chain carries TRBV30 and TRBJ2-3; 8 bases are shared with TRBD2. From germline, CDR1 is GTSNPN and CDR2 SVGIG (reference sequence). The CDR3 sequence is 14 residues long. With V trimmed by 4 bases and J by 1 base, 4 bases remained unmatched. CDR3: CAWKLADRTDTQYF. CDR3 sequence (DNA): TGTGCCTGGAAACTAGCGGACCGCACAGATACGCAGTATTTT.

The CDR3 region is CASSMGTGLQETQYF. DNA for the CDR3: TGTGCCAGTAGTATGGGGACAGGATTGCAAGAGACCCAGTACTTC. J is TRBJ2-5 and V is TRBV19, with 8 bases lining up with TRBD1. The germline V gene encodes CDR1 LNHDA and CDR2 SQIVND (reference sequence). Trimming took 3 bases from V and 2 from J; bases not matched to a gene: 5. This CDR3 has 15 amino acids.

The chain uses TRBV27 and TRBJ1-3; D is ambiguous. The V end lost 6 bases, the J end lost 4 bases, and 13 bases lay between the germline ends. CDR1 is MNHEY and CDR2 is SMNVEV in the germline V gene (reference sequence). The CDR3 length is 14 residues. CDR3 coding DNA: TGTGCCAGCAGCCCCCGGACGGCGGGAAACACCATATATTTT. Translating it yields CASSPRTAGNTIYF.

The chain has TRBV7-9 and TRBJ2-1; D might be TRBD1 (6 bases). The germline CDR1 and CDR2 sequences are SEHNR and FQNEAQ (reference sequence). The V end was cut by 5 bases, the J end by 5 bases, with 16 bases between. The CDR3 sequence is 15 residues long. The DNA for the CDR3 is TGTGCCAGCAGCACCCCAGGGGCGCGCCACAATGAGCAGTTCTTC. This gives the protein CASSTPGARHNEQFF.

About this clone: Other nucleotide sequences from this sample produce the same CDR3. The chain employs TRBV5-1 and TRBJ2-5; 7 bases line up with TRBD1. The CDR3 runs 13 residues. Losses at the gene ends were 4 bases for V and 3 bases for J; bases not matched to a gene: 3. Germline CDR1 and CDR2: SGHRS and YFSETQ. This chain's CDR3 is CASSRDSKETQYF. CDR3 DNA: TGCGCCAGCAGCCGGGACAGTAAAGAGACCCAGTACTTC.

V gene TRBV24-1 combines with J gene TRBJ2-5; 7 nucleotides align to TRBD2. With V trimmed by 4 bases and J by 5 bases, 6 bases remained unmatched. Germline V lookup: CDR1 KGHDR, CDR2 SFDVKD. This CDR3 region has 14 residues. The CDR3 loop is CATSDGGSRETQYF. As DNA, the CDR3 is TGTGCCACCAGTGACGGGGGGTCTCGGGAGACCCAGTACTTC.

The chain uses TRBV6-1 and TRBJ1-3, with 7 bases lining up with TRBD1. The CDR3 runs to 16 residues. Germline values: CDR1 MNHNS, CDR2 SASEGT. The V gene end was trimmed by 4 bases and the J gene end by 0 bases; junction bases not matched to a gene: 6. The chain's CDR3 is CASSVETGRSGNTIYF. The CDR3 region has the DNA TGTGCCAGCAGTGTTGAGACAGGGCGCTCTGGAAACACCATATATTTT.

The chain employs TRBV18 and TRBJ2-3; 14 nucleotides align to TRBD2. Germline values: CDR1 KGHSH, CDR2 LQKENI. The CDR3 runs 18 residues. With 3 bases clipped from V and 1 base from J, the junction kept 6 bases outside the gene matches. The CDR3 nucleotides read TGTGCCAGCTCACCGGTTGGGACTAGCGGGAGTGGCACAGATACGCAGTATTTT. It translates to CASSPVGTSGSGTDTQYF.

In its sample, this clone was seen once. The V call is TRBV5-6, the J call TRBJ2-7; D is perhaps TRBD1 (6 bases). The CDR3 length is 15 residues. Germline CDR1 SGHDT, CDR2 YYEEEE. Trimming removed 1 base from V and 3 bases from J, with 14 bases in between. The CDR3 DNA follows: TGTGCCAGCAGCTTGTCGGGACACCGACTCTACGAGCAGTACTTC. Its translation is CASSLSGHRLYEQYF.

V gene TRBV10-3 combines with J gene TRBJ1-2; D gene ambiguous. The CDR3 has 16 amino acids. Germline lookup yields CDR1 ENHRY and CDR2 SYGVKD. Deletions cut 0 bases from V and 3 bases from J, with 14 bases between. The DNA of the CDR3 is TGTGCCATCAGTGAGTCTACGGGGAACGTGGACTATGGCTACACCTTC. Encoded protein: CAISESTGNVDYGYTF.

The V and J genes are TRBV4-2 and TRBJ1-5; 8 bases match TRBD1. Germline-derived CDR1 and CDR2 are LGHNA and YNFKEQ. The V gene end was trimmed by 2 bases and the J gene end by 0 bases; junction bases not matched to a gene: 9. CDR3 length: 18 amino acids. The CDR3 DNA reads TGTGCCAGCAGCCAATATCCAACAGGGGGGACTAGCAATCAGCCCCAGCATTTT. This encodes CASSQYPTGGTSNQPQHF.

The genes are TRBV6-5 and TRBJ2-2, with D possibly being TRBD1 (6 bases). From germline, CDR1 is MNHEY and CDR2 SVGAGI. V dropped 6 bases and J dropped 4 bases, with 12 bases sitting between them. This CDR3 is built from 14 residues. The CDR3 region has the DNA TGTGCCAGCAGCATTCTGGACAGCACCGGGGAGCTGTTTTTT. The encoded protein is CASSILDSTGELFF.

This chain connects TRBV19 to TRBJ1-1; D ambiguous. V was pared by 0 bases and J by 5 bases, with 10 bases between. This CDR3 region has 14 residues. Per the germline V gene, CDR1 is LNHDA and CDR2 is SQIVND (reference sequence). The CDR3 DNA follows: TGTGCCAGTAGTATAGAGGGTGGGTTGACTGAAGCTTTCTTT. This encodes CASSIEGGLTEAFF.

This rearrangement joins TRBV5-8 to TRBJ1-3; D call uncertain. This CDR3 comprises 14 residues. V was trimmed by 2 bases and J by 2 bases, leaving 8 bases between them. The germline gives CDR1 SGHTS, CDR2 YDEGEE. The CDR3 protein is CASSFEGTGNTIYF. CDR3 nucleotide sequence: TGTGCCAGCAGCTTCGAGGGTACTGGAAACACCATATATTTT.

This clone was found once. The rearrangement links TRBV9 to TRBJ1-3, with D possibly matching TRBD1 (5 bases). Trimming removed 4 bases from V and 3 bases from J, with 17 bases in between. Germline V gene sequence: CDR1 SGDLS, CDR2 YYNGEE. This CDR3 is built from 16 residues. The CDR3 region has the DNA TGTGCCAGCAGCCCCGGGGGGGGTATTAGTGGAAACACCATATATTTT. Encoded protein: CASSPGGGISGNTIYF.

The chain combines TRBV29-1 with TRBJ2-2, with TRBD1 matching 9 bases. Germline CDR1 SQVTM, CDR2 ANQGSEA. This CDR3 comprises 17 residues. V shed 6 bases and J 5 bases; nucleotides not matched to a gene: 16. The CDR3 loop is CSVSDRGGVGGTGELFF. CDR3 sequence (DNA): TGCAGCGTCTCGGACAGGGGAGGGGTCGGTGGAACCGGGGAGCTGTTTTTT.

This chain links TRBV20-1 with TRBJ1-5; the D is unclear. Germline V gives CDR1 DFQATT, CDR2 SNEGSKA (reference sequence). This CDR3 is 14 amino acids long. Trimming removed 3 bases at V and 5 bases at J, with 14 bases between. CDR3 nucleotide sequence: TGCAGTGCTAGTCGCCCAAGTGGGGATCAGCCCCAGCATTTT. Its protein is CSASRPSGDQPQHF.

This chain uses TRBV5-1 with TRBJ2-5, with TRBD2 identical over 7 bases. Germline V gene lookup returns CDR1 SGHRS and CDR2 YFSETQ. This CDR3 is 13 amino acids long. V shed 4 bases and J 8 bases; nucleotides not matched to a gene: 8. The CDR3 sequence is CASSAGLVETQYF. The DNA of the CDR3 is TGCGCCAGCAGCGCCGGACTAGTTGAAACCCAGTACTTC. Using reference TRBV5-1 and TRBJ2-5 for the parts outside the CDR3, the full variable domain is KAGVTQTPRYLIKTRGQQVTLSCSPISGHRSVSWYQQTPGQGLQFLFEYFSETQRNKGNFPGRFSGRQFSNSRSEMNVSTLELGDSALYLCASSAGLVETQYFGPGTRLLVL.

In this sample, this clone turned up once. The V gene is TRBV28, the J gene TRBJ1-6, with unresolved D. Germline CDR1 and CDR2: MDHEN and SYDVKM. V dropped 6 bases and J dropped 0 bases, with 9 bases sitting between them. The CDR3 contains 15 residues. CDR3 in amino acids: CASRTASSYNSPLHF. The DNA for the CDR3 is TGTGCCAGCAGGACCGCAAGCTCCTATAATTCACCCCTCCACTTT.

The rearrangement uses TRBV27 and TRBJ2-1, with TRBD2 identical over 12 bases. The germline CDR1 and CDR2 sequences are MNHEY and SMNVEV (reference sequence). This CDR3 region has 16 residues. The ends lost 5 bases at V and 2 bases at J; junction bases unmatched: 4. CDR3 residues: CASSGTSGLPYNEQFF. The CDR3, as DNA: TGTGCCAGCAGTGGGACTAGCGGGTTACCCTACAATGAGCAGTTCTTC.

CDR3 region: CASRNPGLAGDHAKNIQYF. Written as DNA, the CDR3 is TGTGCCAGTAGAAACCCGGGACTAGCGGGAGATCATGCCAAAAACATTCAGTACTTC. The rearrangement joins TRBV19 to TRBJ2-4; 14 bases map to TRBD2. CDR1 and CDR2 from the germline V gene are LNHDA and SQIVND (reference sequence). The CDR3 has 19 residues. Losses at the gene ends were 6 bases for V and 1 base for J; bases not matched to a gene: 11.

V is TRBV29-1 and J is TRBJ2-3; no reliable D call. This CDR3 contains 12 residues. The V and J ends lost 8 bases and 2 bases respectively, with 11 bases between them. Germline V gene data show CDR1 as SQVTM and CDR2 as ANQGSEA. The CDR3 region has the DNA TGCAGCTCTGTGGCATCCACAGATACGCAGTATTTT. It encodes CSSVASTDTQYF.

J is TRBJ1-6 and V is TRBV19, with no clear D. Germline values: CDR1 LNHDA, CDR2 SQIVND (reference sequence). The CDR3 length is 15 residues. Trimming removed 7 bases from V and 11 bases from J, with 21 bases in between. CDR3: CASTMTATDRAPLHF. The CDR3 DNA reads as TGTGCCAGTACCATGACCGCGACCGATCGGGCACCCCTCCACTTT.

This clone was observed once. J is TRBJ1-2 and V is TRBV5-1; no definite D call. Looked up from germline, CDR1 is SGHRS and CDR2 is YFSETQ. Trimming cost V 2 bases and J 1 base, with 9 bases left between them. The CDR3 runs 14 residues. CDR3 sequence reads: CASSFNTINYGYTF. CDR3 coding DNA: TGCGCCAGCAGCTTCAACACCATTAACTATGGCTACACCTTC.

This clone appeared a single time. V and J are TRBV6-5 and TRBJ2-1, with D maybe TRBD2 (6 bases). CDR3 size: 13 residues. Germline values: CDR1 MNHEY, CDR2 SVGAGI. V lost 5 bases and J 4 bases, leaving 9 bases between the germline ends. The CDR3 DNA reads TGTGCCAGCAGTCCGGGACTTTACAATGAGCAGTTCTTC. It encodes CASSPGLYNEQFF.

This clone was picked up one time. The V gene is TRBV27, the J gene TRBJ1-5; unclear D gene. The CDR3 length is 15 residues. Germline values: CDR1 MNHEY, CDR2 SMNVEV (reference sequence). Trimming shortened V by 2 bases and J by 6 bases, and 14 bases separated the two germline ends. CDR3: CASSLEGLMGQPQHF. DNA of the CDR3: TGTGCCAGCAGTTTAGAGGGCCTAATGGGTCAGCCCCAGCATTTT.

This chain uses TRBV29-1 with TRBJ1-2; D is uncertain. CDR3 length equals 13 residues. Deletions cut 1 base from V and 1 base from J, with 7 bases between. Per germline, CDR1 SQVTM and CDR2 ANQGSEA. CDR3 coding DNA: TGCAGCGTTGAAGGCGAATTTAACTATGGCTACACCTTC. Its translation: CSVEGEFNYGYTF.